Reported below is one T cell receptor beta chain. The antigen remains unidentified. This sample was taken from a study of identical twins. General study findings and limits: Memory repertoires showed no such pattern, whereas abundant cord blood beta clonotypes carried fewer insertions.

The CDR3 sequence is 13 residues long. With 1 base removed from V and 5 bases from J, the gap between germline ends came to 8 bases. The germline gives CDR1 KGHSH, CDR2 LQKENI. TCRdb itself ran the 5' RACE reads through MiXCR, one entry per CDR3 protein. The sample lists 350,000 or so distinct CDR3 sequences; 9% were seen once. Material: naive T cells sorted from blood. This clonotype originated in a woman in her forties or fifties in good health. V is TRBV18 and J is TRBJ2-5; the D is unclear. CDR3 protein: CASSPQETETQYF. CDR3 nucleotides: TGTGCCAGCTCACCACAAGAAACGGAGACCCAGTACTTC.